The 23 T cell receptor beta chains listed next were all sequenced from one sample in a study of PD-L1 blockade in urothelial cancer. Data came from immunoSEQ multiplex PCR; TCRdb stores just in-frame clones and leaves some out. This table holds roughly 90,000 clones, over 90% found once. Sequencing was performed on PBMCs, taken around atezolizumab (anti-PD-L1) treatment. These receptors originate from a man aged 60 to 75 with urothelial cancer.

This clone is a singleton in its sample. This chain connects TRBV5-8 to TRBJ1-4, with TRBD1 as a possible D gene (5 bases). The ends were cut back, 2 bases at V and 8 bases at J, with 13 bases in the middle. Per germline, CDR1 SGHTS and CDR2 YDEGEE. This CDR3 has 14 amino acids. CDR3 sequence (DNA): TGTGCCAGCAGCTTTCCCGGAGGGGCGGAAAAACTGTTTTTT. Residues: CASSFPGGAEKLFF. Together with reference TRBV5-8 and TRBJ1-4, the CDR3 gives the full variable domain: EAGVTQSPTHLIKTRGQQATLRCSPISGHTSVYWYQQALGLGLQFLLWYDEGEERNRGNFPPRFSGRQFPNYSSELNVNALELEDSALYLCASSFPGGAEKLFFGSGTQLSVL.

The V and J genes are TRBV30 and TRBJ1-2; 8 bases fit TRBD1. V lost 5 bases to trimming and J lost 3 bases; unmatched junction nucleotides: 8. CDR1 and CDR2 from the germline V gene are GTSNPN and SVGIG (reference sequence). The CDR3 contains 14 residues. CDR3 region: CAWATDRVDYGYTF. The CDR3 nucleotides are TGTGCCTGGGCAACGGACAGGGTGGACTATGGCTACACCTTC.

This clone has a handful of counts. The chain carries TRBV6-5 and TRBJ2-5; TRBD2 matches at 9 bases. V lost 7 bases, J lost 5 bases, and 11 bases stayed unmatched. This CDR3 is built from 15 residues. Germline CDR1 reads MNHEY; CDR2 reads SVGAGI. The chain's CDR3 is CASIVRRGGRETQYF. The CDR3 DNA follows: TGTGCCAGCATCGTGAGGCGGGGGGGCCGGGAGACCCAGTACTTC.

The gene calls are TRBV9 and TRBJ2-5; D unclear. The germline V and J ends were trimmed by 1 base and 1 base, with 5 bases remaining between them. This CDR3 contains 13 residues. Germline lookup yields CDR1 SGDLS and CDR2 YYNGEE. In nucleotides, the CDR3 is TGTGCCAGCAGCGTACACAGCCAAGAGACCCAGTACTTC. Its protein product is CASSVHSQETQYF.

V and J are TRBV7-2 and TRBJ2-3, with 7 bases matching TRBD2. The V and J ends lost 5 bases and 7 bases, in that order; junction bases with no gene match: 12. This CDR3 contains 15 residues. The germline V gene encodes CDR1 SGHTA and CDR2 FQGNSA. CDR3 bases: TGTGCCAGCAGCCCGAAGGCGGGAGACATTTATACGCAGTATTTT. Its translation is CASSPKAGDIYTQYF.

The rearrangement joins TRBV5-4 to TRBJ2-7; 8 nucleotides align to TRBD2. The CDR3 runs to 16 residues. With 4 bases clipped from V and 1 base from J, the junction kept 10 bases outside the gene matches. Germline CDR1 SGHNT, CDR2 YYREEE (reference sequence). In DNA, the CDR3 is TGTGCCAGCAGCCCGGCGGGGGGAAGAGAATCCTACGAGCAGTACTTC. Protein: CASSPAGGRESYEQYF.

This chain joins TRBV21-1 and TRBJ1-5; TRBD1 is the table's D call and was not checked against the DNA. TRBV21-1 is described as a pseudogene. The CDR3 sequence is 16 residues long. The CDR3 loop is CASSLIPGLPNQPQHF. The CDR3 region has the DNA TGTGCCAGCAGCCTCATTCCAGGGCTTCCGAATCAGCCCCAGCATTTT.

This clone was seen only a few times. The gene calls are TRBV4-1 and TRBJ1-5; no firm D call. The CDR3 is 15 residues long. Trimming cost V 3 bases and J 3 bases, with 12 bases left between them. Germline CDR1 is MGHRA and CDR2 is YSYEKL. The CDR3 DNA is TGCGCCAGCAGCCAGGGTGGGCAGTACAATCAGCCCCAGCATTTT. This encodes CASSQGGQYNQPQHF.

V usage is TRBV7-9 and J usage is TRBJ1-1; 10 bases map to TRBD1. The germline gives CDR1 SEHNR, CDR2 FQNEAQ (reference sequence). This CDR3 has 15 residues. With V trimmed by 5 bases and J by 4 bases, 7 bases remained unmatched. Here the CDR3 DNA reads TGTGCCAGCAGCCGCTCCGGGACAGGGGCCACTGAAGCTTTCTTT. Translating it yields CASSRSGTGATEAFF.

V is TRBV19 and J is TRBJ2-2, with TRBD2 identical over 10 bases. V gave up 3 bases and J gave up 3 bases; unmatched junction bases: 4. Germline CDR1 is LNHDA and CDR2 is SQIVND (reference sequence). The CDR3 is 16 amino acids. The CDR3 region has the DNA TGTGCCAGTAGTATTCTCCTAGCGGGGGACACCGGGGAGCTGTTTTTT. Translated, it gives CASSILLAGDTGELFF.

The rearrangement joins TRBV4-3 to TRBJ2-7; the match to TRBD2 covers 7 bases. The CDR3 totals 15 residues. Trimming cost V 0 bases and J 1 base; bases outside gene matches: 3. Germline-derived CDR1 and CDR2 are LGHNA and YSLEER. CDR3 sequence reads: CASSQEHSGSYEQYF. The DNA for the CDR3 is TGCGCCAGCAGCCAAGAGCATAGCGGGTCCTACGAGCAGTACTTC.

V and J are TRBV7-9 and TRBJ2-3, with D hard to call. The CDR3 covers 14 residues. V was shortened by 1 base and J by 6 bases, with 11 bases between the two germline ends. Germline assignment: CDR1 SEHNR and CDR2 FQNEAQ (reference sequence). DNA of the CDR3: TGTGCCAGCAGCTTAGAATTATTCCAGGATACGCAGTATTTT. This gives the protein CASSLELFQDTQYF.

The V gene is TRBV7-9, the J gene TRBJ1-1; D gene ambiguous. The ends were cut back, 7 bases at V and 2 bases at J, with 5 bases in the middle. Germline CDR1 reads SEHNR; CDR2 reads FQNEAQ (reference sequence). CDR3 length equals 11 residues. CDR3 in amino acids: CASMLNTEAFF. CDR3 nucleotides: TGTGCCAGCATGCTAAACACTGAAGCTTTCTTT.

The rearrangement joins TRBV7-3 to TRBJ2-1, with D perhaps TRBD1 (5 bases). Germline V gene lookup returns CDR1 SGHTA and CDR2 FQGTGA. V was clipped by 1 base and J by 6 bases, with 13 bases between them. The CDR3 covers 15 residues. CDR3 bases: TGTGCCAGCAGCTTAAAGATCGCAGGGCGCAATGAGCAGTTCTTC. Its translation: CASSLKIAGRNEQFF.

The chain is built from TRBV6-1 and TRBJ2-4, with TRBD2 matching over 10 bases. There are 14 residues in the CDR3. With V trimmed by 1 base and J by 7 bases, 1 base remained unmatched. Germline values: CDR1 MNHNS, CDR2 SASEGT. CDR3 nucleotide sequence: TGTGCCAGCAGTGAAGAGGGACTAGCGAACATTCAGTACTTC. It codes for CASSEEGLANIQYF.

This chain uses TRBV4-2 with TRBJ2-3; 10 nucleotides agree with TRBD1. CDR3 length equals 15 residues. Germline loops: CDR1 LGHNA, CDR2 YNFKEQ. V lost 2 bases, J lost 3 bases, and 2 bases stayed unmatched. CDR3 amino acids: CASSQRQGATDTQYF. CDR3 DNA sequence: TGTGCCAGCAGCCAACGACAGGGGGCAACAGATACGCAGTATTTT.

This chain joins TRBV19 and TRBJ2-4; weak D call: TRBD1 (6 bases). The CDR3 extends over 14 amino acids. Germline V gene sequence: CDR1 LNHDA, CDR2 SQIVND (reference sequence). V shed 1 base and J shed 7 bases, with 11 bases lying between them. This chain's CDR3 is CASSIGYRENIQYF. CDR3 sequence (DNA): TGTGCCAGTAGTATAGGATACAGGGAGAACATTCAGTACTTC.

J is TRBJ2-4 and V is TRBV4-3; 7 bases map to TRBD2. The V gene's germline CDR1 is LGHNA and CDR2 YSLEER. The CDR3 runs 18 residues. V shed 0 bases and J 1 base; nucleotides not matched to a gene: 9. The CDR3 sequence: CASSQDYRDYEAKNIQYF. CDR3 sequence (DNA): TGCGCCAGCAGCCAAGATTATAGGGACTACGAGGCCAAAAACATTCAGTACTTC.

The rearrangement joins TRBV10-1 to TRBJ2-2, with a possible D match to TRBD2 (7 bases). The length of the CDR3 is 16 residues. Per the germline V gene, CDR1 is WNHNN and CDR2 is SYGVQD (reference sequence). The germline V and J ends were trimmed by 9 bases and 6 bases, with 23 bases remaining between them. CDR3 sequence: CARTPLGGAEPGELFF. The CDR3 nucleotides are TGCGCCAGAACTCCCTTGGGGGGGGCCGAGCCCGGGGAGCTGTTTTTT.

The genes are TRBV18 and TRBJ1-5, with D unclear. The ends were cut back, 3 bases at V and 3 bases at J, with 6 bases in the middle. This CDR3 contains 13 residues. Germline values: CDR1 KGHSH, CDR2 LQKENI. Here the CDR3 reads CASSPDTNQPQHF. The CDR3 region has the DNA TGTGCCAGCTCACCCGACACCAATCAGCCCCAGCATTTT.

The chain combines TRBV9 with TRBJ2-7, with a weak D call TRBD1 (5 bases). The CDR3 totals 15 residues. Trimming removed 0 bases from V and 2 bases from J, with 12 bases in between. Germline loops: CDR1 SGDLS, CDR2 YYNGEE. CDR3 DNA: TGTGCCAGCAGCGTAGTAGGGGAAGGCACCTACGAGCAGTACTTC. It translates to CASSVVGEGTYEQYF.

The chain links TRBV27 to TRBJ2-7; 7 bases are shared with TRBD1. V shed 5 bases and J 8 bases; nucleotides not matched to a gene: 9. The CDR3 consists of 13 residues. Germline CDR1 is MNHEY and CDR2 is SMNVEV (reference sequence). In nucleotides, the CDR3 is TGTGCCAGCAGTCCCATTGGGACAGCCAAGCAGTACTTC. The encoded protein is CASSPIGTAKQYF.

The chain couples TRBV2 to TRBJ2-1, with 8 bases identical to TRBD2. The V gene end was trimmed by 4 bases and the J gene end by 5 bases; junction bases not matched to a gene: 7. This CDR3 contains 15 residues. Germline V gene data show CDR1 as SNHLY and CDR2 as FYNNEI. CDR3 residues: CASSVVAGGHNEQFF. CDR3 nucleotides: TGTGCCAGCAGTGTGGTGGCGGGAGGTCACAATGAGCAGTTCTTC.